What follows are 32 T cell receptor beta chains derived from one specimen sequenced in a study of Tregs in tolerant kidney transplant recipients (dated by TCRdb to 2018 to 2020). The receptor library was made with the immunoSEQ multiplex PCR assay. TCRdb mirrors the immuneACCESS table, restricted to in-frame sequences. Some clones are absent from its copies; in checked studies, under half trace to an unresolved V gene, and the reason for the others is unknown. The sample has more than 45,000 clones on record. Of the sample, around 0.8% is held by the ten largest clones. The time point tag for this specimen amounts to: blood sample drawn before combined kidney and bone marrow transplant. Sequences were derived from CD4+ T cells from blood, sampled before the transplant. Receptor source: a human donor who received a combined kidney and bone marrow transplant.

Points on this clone: Read data end 3 residues before the CDR3 end; the end is taken from the germline J gene. The V gene is TRBV19, the J gene TRBJ2-7, with TRBD1 matching 7 bases. CDR1 and CDR2 from the germline V gene are LNHDA and SQIVND (reference sequence). The CDR3 totals 17 residues. V lost 5 bases and J lost 4; bases outside the gene matches: 17. The DNA read from the CDR3 is TGTGCCAGTAGTGTCTCGGAGGCGGGCAGGGGGTCGTACGAG. This translates into CASSVSEAGRGSYE. The entire CDR3 protein is CASSVSEAGRGSYEQYF. The full variable domain, in which reference TRBV19 and TRBJ2-7 provide the parts outside the CDR3, is DGGITQSPKYLFRKEGQNVTLSCEQNLNHDAMYWYRQDPGQGLRLIYYSQIVNDFQKGDIAEGYSVSREKKESFPLTVTSAQKNPTAFYLCASSVSEAGRGSYEQYFGPGTRLTVT.

A remark on this clone: From the germline J gene comes the end of the CDR3, since the read stops 3 residues before it. This sequence joins TRBV19 and TRBJ2-1; a possible D gene is TRBD2 (5 bases). Germline assignment: CDR1 LNHDA and CDR2 SQIVND (reference sequence). The ends were cut back, 3 bases at V and 7 bases at J, with 16 bases in the middle. This CDR3 comprises 15 residues. The chain's CDR3 is CASSIGLLVQNEQFF. The CDR3 DNA, read in part, is TGTGCCAGTAGTATTGGGTTACTAGTTCAGAATGAG.

A word on this clone: Coverage ceases 3 residues before the CDR3 finishes, and the germline J gene fills in the end. The J gene is TRBJ2-1, the V gene TRBV2; 9 bases match TRBD2. The V gene's germline CDR1 is SNHLY and CDR2 FYNNEI. The V gene end was trimmed by 8 bases and the J gene end by 9 bases; junction bases not matched to a gene: 8. The CDR3 consists of 13 residues. The CDR3 sequence is CASGEREESEQFF. The CDR3 DNA, read in part, is TGTGCCAGCGGCGAGCGGGAGGAAAGTGAG.

A remark on this clone: With the read ending 3 residues before the CDR3 end, the germline J gene is used to fill in that end. The chain couples TRBV19 to TRBJ2-1, with TRBD1 identical over 7 bases. This CDR3 is built from 15 residues. V was clipped by 5 bases and J by 0 bases; unmatched bases: 4. The germline gives CDR1 LNHDA, CDR2 SQIVND (reference sequence). The sequenced part of the CDR3 DNA is TGTGCCAGTAGTCCCCGGACAGGCTCCTACAATGAG. Its translation: CASSPRTGSYNE. The whole CDR3 protein reads CASSPRTGSYNEQFF.

On this clone: The read ends 3 residues before the CDR3 terminus; that terminus is restored from the germline J gene. This rearrangement joins TRBV14 to TRBJ2-1; 12 nucleotides agree with TRBD2. This CDR3 has 17 residues. V trimming: 1 base; J trimming: 6 bases; junction bases outside the gene matches: 7. Germline V CDR1 and CDR2: SGHDN, FVKESK. The CDR3 loop is CASSQGPQLAGGNEQFF. CDR3 DNA (partial): TGTGCCAGCAGCCAAGGGCCACAACTAGCGGGAGGCAATGAG. Full variable domain (remainder filled in from reference TRBV14 and TRBJ2-1): EAGVTQFPSHSVIEKGQTVTLRCDPISGHDNLYWYRRVMGKEIKFLLHFVKESKQDESGMPNNRFLAERTGGTYSTLKVQPAELEDSGVYFCASSQGPQLAGGNEQFFGPGTRLTVL.

A note on this clone: The DNA ends 3 residues before the CDR3 does, and the rest of the CDR3 is filled in from the germline J gene. The genes are TRBV20-1 and TRBJ1-1; a weak D match, TRBD1 (6 bases). This CDR3 is built from 13 residues. Germline V lookup: CDR1 DFQATT, CDR2 SNEGSKA (reference sequence). V dropped 2 bases and J dropped 5 bases, with 12 bases sitting between them. The CDR3 reads CSARRTVGTEAFF. The DNA read from the CDR3 is TGCAGTGCTAGACGGACAGTGGGGACTGAA.

A remark on this clone: The CDR3 end is not reached by the read, which stops 3 residues before it; the germline J gene fills it in. The V and J genes are TRBV10-1 and TRBJ2-3, with TRBD2 matching 12 bases. The V and J ends lost 6 bases and 3 bases, in that order; junction bases with no gene match: 10. CDR3 size: 17 residues. In germline, CDR1 is WNHNN, CDR2 SYGVQD (reference sequence). The CDR3 here is CASSEPTGTSGTDTQYF. CDR3 DNA, as far as it was read: TGCGCCAGCAGCGAACCTACCGGGACTAGCGGGACAGATACG.

As concerns this clone: The read ends 3 residues shy of where the CDR3 ends; the end is completed using the germline J gene. The V gene is TRBV7-6, the J gene TRBJ2-2; TRBD1 matches at 10 bases. Germline V lookup: CDR1 SGHVS, CDR2 FNYEAQ. There are 16 residues in the CDR3. The J segment lost 3 bases and the V segment lost 1 base, leaving 2 bases of the junction unmatched. Incomplete CDR3 DNA: TGTGCCAGCAGCTTAGGACAGGGGGCTTACACCGGGGAG. Its translation: CASSLGQGAYTGE. The complete CDR3 protein is CASSLGQGAYTGELFF.

Comment on this clone: The sequence runs out 3 residues before the end of the CDR3; the remainder is reconstructed from the germline J gene. V usage is TRBV19 and J usage is TRBJ2-1, with 7 bases that match TRBD2. The V and J ends lost 5 bases and 0 bases, in that order; junction bases with no gene match: 7. Germline-derived CDR1 and CDR2 are LNHDA and SQIVND (reference sequence). This CDR3 has 16 amino acids. The CDR3 sequence is CASSSTGGSSYNEQFF. The sequenced CDR3 bases are TGTGCCAGTAGTTCGACGGGGGGAAGCTCCTACAATGAG.

Concerning this clone itself: The read terminates 3 residues ahead of where the CDR3 ends, so the germline J gene completes it. V gene TRBV6-1 combines with J gene TRBJ2-7, with 8 bases lining up with TRBD1. Germline V lookup: CDR1 MNHNS, CDR2 SASEGT. The junction had 3 bases not matched to a gene; V was cut back by 0 bases and J by 2 bases. The CDR3 is 15 residues long. The CDR3 region is CASSEAEDRAYEQYF. Partial CDR3 DNA: TGTGCCAGCAGTGAAGCGGAGGACAGGGCCTACGAG.

Regarding this clone: The CDR3 extends 3 residues past the end of the read, so its final part is completed from the germline J gene. The V call is TRBV5-1, the J call TRBJ1-4, with a weak D call TRBD1 (6 bases). CDR1 is SGHRS, CDR2 YFSETQ, per germline. The V gene lost 4 bases and the J gene lost 7 bases, with 11 bases spanning the gap. The CDR3 is 13 amino acids. The CDR3 loop is CASSRGQSEKLFF. Incomplete CDR3 DNA: TGCGCCAGCAGCAGGGGACAATCTGAAAAA.

On this clone itself: The CDR3 end lies 3 residues beyond the end of the read and is filled in from the germline J gene. The chain joins TRBV18 to TRBJ1-1; 11 bases agree with TRBD1. CDR3 length: 16 amino acids. Germline-derived CDR1 and CDR2 are KGHSH and LQKENI. Trimming at V came to 6 bases and at J to 1 base, leaving 7 bases not matched to a gene. The CDR3 reads CASSLWTGGANTEAFF. The sequenced CDR3 bases are TGTGCCAGCTCGCTTTGGACAGGGGGCGCGAACACTGAA.

The DNA read from the CDR3 is TGTGCCAGCACCCCTAATAACCCTAGCGCGGCAGATACG. Translation gives CASTPNNPSAADT. The whole CDR3 protein is CASTPNNPSAADTQYF. The rearrangement joins TRBV2 to TRBJ2-3; possibly TRBD2 for D (6 bases). The CDR3 goes on 3 residues after the read ends, and that part is filled in from the germline J gene. This CDR3 region has 16 residues. Trimming took 7 bases from V and 4 from J, leaving 21 bases between them. Per germline, CDR1 SNHLY and CDR2 FYNNEI.

The CDR3 bases that were read are TGTGCCAGCAGCTTAGGGCCACACACCGGGGAG. Translated, it gives CASSLGPHTGE. The whole CDR3 sequence is CASSLGPHTGELFF. J is TRBJ2-2 and V is TRBV7-2; D is uncertain. The missing CDR3 end, 3 residues past where the read stops, is filled in from the germline J gene. The CDR3 consists of 14 residues. Germline V gene sequence: CDR1 SGHTA, CDR2 FQGNSA. Trimming shortened V by 1 base and J by 3 bases, and 6 bases separated the two germline ends.

Remarks on this clone: Read sequence stops 3 residues before the CDR3 end, and the germline J gene provides the missing end. The chain couples TRBV5-1 to TRBJ1-4; the match to TRBD1 covers 7 bases. Germline CDR1 reads SGHRS; CDR2 reads YFSETQ. This CDR3 has 15 amino acids. V lost 3 bases and J lost 2; bases outside the gene matches: 4. The CDR3 reads CASSWRGQTNEKLFF. CDR3 DNA, as far as it was read: TGCGCCAGCAGCTGGAGGGGGCAGACTAATGAAAAA.

Remarks on this clone: The missing CDR3 end, 3 residues past where the read stops, is filled in from the germline J gene. This chain joins TRBV5-1 and TRBJ2-7; the D gene is possibly TRBD1 (5 bases). From germline, CDR1 is SGHRS and CDR2 YFSETQ. CDR3 size: 14 residues. Trimming stripped 4 bases from V and 6 bases from J, with 17 bases between. The sequenced part of the CDR3 DNA is TGCGCCAGCAGCAAGGAGACAGTCCCCTCCGAG. Translation gives CASSKETVPSE. The whole CDR3 sequence reads CASSKETVPSEQYF.

About this clone: The sequence runs out 3 residues before the end of the CDR3; the remainder is reconstructed from the germline J gene. This chain links TRBV20-1 with TRBJ1-5, with a tentative D call TRBD1 (5 bases). Trimming stripped 0 bases from V and 4 bases from J, with 16 bases between. The length of the CDR3 is 16 residues. The V gene's germline CDR1 is DFQATT and CDR2 SNEGSKA (reference sequence). The CDR3 here is CSARDPSGARNQPQHF. The part of the CDR3 DNA that was read is TGCAGTGCTAGAGATCCGTCTGGGGCGCGAAATCAGCCC.

The CDR3 bases that were read are TGTGCCAGCAGCAGAGACAGCTCTGGAAACACC. It translates to CASSRDSSGNT. The complete CDR3 protein is CASSRDSSGNTIYF. This sequence joins TRBV7-9 and TRBJ1-3, with a weak D call TRBD1 (5 bases). The read ends 3 residues early relative to the CDR3; the germline J gene fills the gap. The CDR3 is 14 amino acids. Trimming took off 5 bases at V and 0 bases at J, with 8 bases between the two ends. Looked up from germline, CDR1 is SEHNR and CDR2 is FQNEAQ (reference sequence).

On this clone: Read coverage stops 3 residues before the CDR3 terminus; the germline J gene supplies the remainder. The chain employs TRBV19 and TRBJ2-2; D is ambiguous. CDR1 is LNHDA, CDR2 SQIVND, per germline (reference sequence). The CDR3 totals 13 residues. The V end lost 4 bases, the J end lost 6 bases, and 9 bases lay between the germline ends. The CDR3 sequence is CASSTPAAGELFF. The DNA read from the CDR3 is TGTGCCAGTAGTACCCCGGCGGCCGGGGAG.

Of note for this clone: The read terminates 3 residues before the CDR3 end, so the remaining end is supplied by the germline J gene. The V gene is TRBV20-1, the J gene TRBJ2-2, with TRBD2 matching over 10 bases. This CDR3 spans 15 amino acids. The germline V gene has CDR1 DFQATT and CDR2 SNEGSKA (reference sequence). Trimming took 2 bases from V and 5 from J; bases not matched to a gene: 5. This CDR3 reads CSARPGLATTGELFF. The CDR3 bases that were read are TGCAGTGCTAGACCGGGACTAGCGACTACCGGGGAG.

Of note for this clone: The CDR3 is cut off 3 residues early in the read; its end comes from the germline J gene. The chain is built from TRBV30 and TRBJ1-3; D is perhaps TRBD1 (6 bases). The CDR3 contains 15 residues. The germline gives CDR1 GTSNPN, CDR2 SVGIG (reference sequence). Trimming removed 0 bases at V and 3 bases at J, with 12 bases between. The covered CDR3 bases are TGTGCCTGGAGTGTGGAACAGGGCTTTGGAAACACC. This codes for CAWSVEQGFGNT. The whole CDR3 protein is CAWSVEQGFGNTIYF.

Incomplete CDR3 DNA: TGTGCCAGCTCACTTCAGGGAGACACTGAA. It is translated as CASSLQGDTE. Given in full, the CDR3 is CASSLQGDTEAFF. The chain recombines TRBV18 with TRBJ1-1, with D perhaps matching TRBD1 (5 bases). With the read ending 3 residues before the CDR3 end, the germline J gene is used to fill in that end. V was pared by 4 bases and J by 3 bases, with 9 bases between. CDR3 length equals 13 residues. The germline V gene encodes CDR1 KGHSH and CDR2 LQKENI.

A remark on this clone: With the read ending 3 residues before the CDR3 end, the germline J gene is used to fill in that end. This chain joins TRBV20-1 and TRBJ2-3; 8 bases are shared with TRBD1. CDR1 is DFQATT, CDR2 SNEGSKA, per germline (reference sequence). V lost 6 bases, J lost 4 bases, and 6 bases stayed unmatched. This CDR3 is 13 amino acids long. The CDR3 protein is CSAVDRAPDTQYF. The DNA read from the CDR3 is TGCAGTGCGGTGGACAGGGCCCCAGATACG.

About this clone itself: The read ends 3 residues before the CDR3 terminus; that terminus is restored from the germline J gene. The chain couples TRBV20-1 to TRBJ2-7; 7 bases map to TRBD2. Germline assignment: CDR1 DFQATT and CDR2 SNEGSKA (reference sequence). Trimming cost V 6 bases and J 0 bases; bases outside gene matches: 5. CDR3 size: 13 residues. CDR3 DNA (partial): TGCAGTGCCGACGCGGGAGCCTCCTACGAG. Its protein product is CSADAGASYE. Given in full, the CDR3 is CSADAGASYEQYF.

As concerns this clone: Sequencing ends 3 residues short of the CDR3 end; the germline J gene provides the rest. The gene calls are TRBV7-6 and TRBJ2-7, with a tentative D call TRBD1 (6 bases). The CDR3 is made up of 16 amino acids. Per the germline V gene, CDR1 is SGHVS and CDR2 is FNYEAQ. Trimming cost V 5 bases and J 2 bases, with 19 bases left between them. Incomplete CDR3 DNA: TGTGCCAGCAGCCCGCGACAGGCCAGCGACACCTACGAG. It yields the protein CASSPRQASDTYE. The CDR3 in full is CASSPRQASDTYEQYF.

As to this clone: The read finishes 3 residues shy of the CDR3 end, and the germline J gene is used to complete it. The genes are TRBV28 and TRBJ2-5; no reliable D call. This CDR3 region has 13 residues. CDR1 is MDHEN and CDR2 is SYDVKM in the germline V gene. V was cut by 2 bases and J by 5 bases, with 9 bases left in between. The CDR3 loop reads CASSLIQPETQYF. Partial CDR3 DNA: TGTGCCAGCAGTTTAATACAACCCGAGACC.

With regard to this clone: The read ends 3 residues before the CDR3 terminus; that terminus is restored from the germline J gene. The chain combines TRBV7-9 with TRBJ1-5; D is unclear. V shed 1 base and J shed 9 bases, with 10 bases lying between them. CDR1 is SEHNR, CDR2 FQNEAQ, per germline (reference sequence). There are 13 residues in the CDR3. The CDR3 loop is CASSLGESRPQHF. CDR3 bases read: TGTGCCAGCAGCTTAGGCGAGAGTCGGCCC.

Details on this clone: The sequence runs out 3 residues before the end of the CDR3; the remainder is reconstructed from the germline J gene. The chain uses TRBV29-1 and TRBJ2-1; tentative D call: TRBD1 (6 bases). The CDR3 spans 13 residues. Germline-derived CDR1 and CDR2 are SQVTM and ANQGSEA. Trimming took off 7 bases at V and 4 bases at J, with 14 bases between the two ends. The part of the CDR3 DNA that was read is TGCAGCGAGAAGGGACAAGGGTACAATGAG. Amino acid sequence: CSEKGQGYNE. The CDR3, in full, reads CSEKGQGYNEQFF.

About this clone: The CDR3 end falls 3 residues outside the read, so it is completed with the germline J gene. The rearrangement joins TRBV12-3 or TRBV12-4 to TRBJ1-5; D may be TRBD1 (6 bases). The CDR3 contains 15 residues. V lost 3 bases, J lost 4 bases, and 13 bases lay in between. The CDR3 here is CASSFSGAQNQPQHF. The covered CDR3 bases are TGTGCCAGCAGTTTCTCAGGGGCCCAAAATCAGCCC.

About this clone itself: The CDR3 extends 3 residues past the end of the read, so its final part is completed from the germline J gene. This chain joins TRBV6-2 or TRBV6-3 and TRBJ2-5; 12 nucleotides agree with TRBD2. The CDR3 covers 15 residues. V lost 5 bases to trimming and J lost 2 bases; unmatched junction nucleotides: 3. CDR1 is MNHEY and CDR2 is SVGEGT in the germline V gene. This chain's CDR3 is CASSLAGGGQETQYF. The sequenced CDR3 bases are TGTGCCAGCAGTCTAGCGGGAGGGGGACAAGAGACC.

Note on this clone: The read stops 3 residues short of the end of the CDR3; the missing end is completed from the germline J gene. The V call is TRBV19, the J call TRBJ2-2; the match to TRBD1 covers 7 bases. The CDR3 is 15 residues long. The V gene's germline CDR1 is LNHDA and CDR2 SQIVND (reference sequence). V shed 6 bases, J shed 1 base, and the junction held 5 bases outside the gene matches. The CDR3 is CASRLTGMNTGELFF. CDR3 DNA (partial): TGTGCCAGTAGATTGACAGGGATGAACACCGGGGAG.

On this clone: The read is 3 residues too short to cover the CDR3 end, so that end is filled in from the germline J gene. The genes are TRBV7-3 and TRBJ1-1; 8 bases align to TRBD1. The CDR3 totals 15 residues. CDR1 is SGHTA, CDR2 FQGTGA, per germline. Losses at the gene ends were 5 bases for V and 3 bases for J; bases not matched to a gene: 8. CDR3 residues: CASSREAGGYTEAFF. The part of the CDR3 DNA that was read is TGTGCCAGCAGCCGTGAGGCAGGGGGCTACACTGAA.